This TCR beta chain was sequenced for a study of T cell responses to AZD1222 COVID-19 vaccine. Details on this clone: Its antigen is not identified.

The study, taken as a whole, reports: Donors were mostly white British, more females; clonal diversity possibly underestimated.

Germline V CDR1 and CDR2: SGHRS, YFSETQ. J gave up 3 bases and V 3 bases, and 7 bases lay outside the gene matches. The length of the CDR3 is 16 residues. Clones were read by immunoSEQ multiplex PCR, and TCRdb kept only the in-frame ones, dropping some. The table has roughly 140,000 clones, roughly 94% seen once. Sequencing was performed on peripheral blood, taken on day 0 of AZD1222 vaccination. This chain connects TRBV5-1 to TRBJ2-2; 8 bases fit TRBD1. The TCR originated in an adult in good health. CDR3 protein: CASSSPTGVDTGELFF. For the CDR3, the DNA is TGCGCCAGCAGCTCCCCGACAGGGGTCGACACCGGGGAGCTGTTTTTT.